The T cell receptor (beta chain) described here comes from a study of patients and donors after allogeneic stem cell transplantation. Each CDR3 protein is one row after TCRdb ran MiXCR on the RT-PCR reads. The profile shows roughly 960,000 distinct CDR3 sequences, about 20% of them singletons. Trimming removed 3 bases from V and 0 bases from J, with 15 bases in between. There are 16 residues in the CDR3. CDR1 is LNHNV, CDR2 YYDKDF, per germline (reference sequence). The origin of this receptor is a human donor who was either an allogeneic HSCT recipient or a stem cell or donor lymphocyte infusion donor (not recorded which). It is not recorded whose cells these are; they may come from a transplant donor. The chain links TRBV15 to TRBJ2-7; no firm D call. The specimen was blood, either unsorted or a sorted T cell fraction (not recorded which). CDR3 loop: CATSSQVAHRSYEQYF. The CDR3 nucleotides read TGTGCCACCAGCAGCCAGGTGGCACATCGCTCCTACGAGCAGTACTTC.